This TCR beta chain was captured by sequencing in a study of cytomegalovirus exposure and HLA in healthy donors. Study conclusions and caveats: Productive rates of about 87% or about 30% were seen for most TCR beta V segments in an earlier analysis. Most sequenced TCRs were rare (though some public TCRs occurred in many donors).

In the PCR, 60 Vbeta and 13 Jbeta primers were used. Method: immunoSEQ multiplex PCR; TCRdb's copy keeps in-frame clones and lacks some. Of 110,000 or so clones detected, over 80% appear once; the ten largest clones hold roughly 6.1%. Regarding this clone: Its target is unknown.

Sample: PBMCs. This TCR derives from a man aged 18 to 30 in good health and CMV-seronegative.

CDR3 in DNA: TGTGCCACCAGCAGAGCTAGCGGGAGTGTCCGAGACGAGCAGTACTTC. Its protein product is CATSRASGSVRDEQYF. The chain carries TRBV15 and TRBJ2-7, with 10 bases lining up with TRBD2. The length of the CDR3 is 16 residues. Trimming took 1 base from V and 5 from J; bases not matched to a gene: 8. Germline lookup yields CDR1 LNHNV and CDR2 YYDKDF (reference sequence).